The 25 T cell receptor beta chains reported below all come from one sample, sequenced in a study of blood T cell repertoires in COVID-19. Some clones are missing from TCRdb's copy, which holds only in-frame ones; the method was immunoSEQ multiplex PCR. The data show roughly 400,000 clones, 85% to 90% seen once. What was sequenced was PBMCs or T cells enriched from blood (not recorded which). These receptors originate from a man aged 25 to 40 who had recovered from COVID-19.

The chain combines TRBV29-1 with TRBJ1-1; 12 nucleotides line up with TRBD1. The V segment lost 1 base and the J segment 7 bases; nucleotides outside the gene matches: 10. This CDR3 is built from 16 residues. Germline V lookup: CDR1 SQVTM, CDR2 ANQGSEA. The CDR3 is CSVEAGTGGIEGEAFF. Written as DNA, the CDR3 is TGCAGCGTTGAAGCCGGGACAGGGGGCATAGAAGGTGAAGCTTTCTTT.

This chain joins TRBV2 and TRBJ2-3; D ambiguous. CDR3 size: 18 residues. The ends were cut back, 4 bases at V and 0 bases at J, with 20 bases in the middle. Per the germline V gene, CDR1 is SNHLY and CDR2 is FYNNEI. CDR3 protein: CASSARFEAYTSTDTQYF. Here the CDR3 DNA reads TGTGCCAGCAGTGCGAGGTTCGAAGCGTACACTAGCACAGATACGCAGTATTTT.

This clone was recorded once. V is TRBV25-1 and J is TRBJ2-3, with D perhaps matching TRBD1 (6 bases). CDR3 size: 15 residues. Trimming pared 0 bases from V and 5 bases from J, leaving 12 bases between. Germline V gene lookup returns CDR1 MGHDK and CDR2 SYGVNS. CDR3 nucleotide sequence: TGTGCCAGCAGTGAATATGATGGGGGCTTAGATACGCAGTATTTT. Protein: CASSEYDGGLDTQYF.

CDR3 in DNA: TGTGCCAGCAGCGTTAACAGCAATGAGCAGTTCTTC. Translated: CASSVNSNEQFF. The V and J genes are TRBV5-6 and TRBJ2-1; D not resolved. This CDR3 is 12 amino acids long. Germline loops: CDR1 SGHDT, CDR2 YYEEEE. Trimming removed 4 bases from V and 6 bases from J, with 8 bases in between.

This clone was counted a single time. The chain recombines TRBV11-2 with TRBJ2-7; maybe TRBD1 (6 bases). The V end lost 1 base, the J end lost 2 bases, and 9 bases lay between the germline ends. The CDR3 extends over 14 amino acids. Germline lookup yields CDR1 SGHAT and CDR2 FQNNGV. As DNA, the CDR3 is TGTGCCAGCAGCTTAGGTTCAGGGGCCTACGAGCAGTACTTC. Translated: CASSLGSGAYEQYF.

The chain joins TRBV7-2 to TRBJ2-7; TRBD2 matches 15 bases. J gave up 3 bases and V 4 bases, and 4 bases lay outside the gene matches. From germline, CDR1 is SGHTA and CDR2 FQGNSA. This CDR3 spans 16 amino acids. CDR3 sequence (DNA): TGTGCCAGCAGCTCGGGACTAGCGGGAGGAATCTACGAGCAGTACTTC. It codes for CASSSGLAGGIYEQYF.

V and J are TRBV4-1 and TRBJ1-1; 8 positions match TRBD1. Germline loops: CDR1 MGHRA, CDR2 YSYEKL. Trimming removed 4 bases from V and 4 bases from J; junction bases left unmatched: 8. This CDR3 has 15 amino acids. CDR3: CASSLRGQEGTEAFF. CDR3 nucleotides: TGCGCCAGCAGCCTAAGGGGACAGGAGGGCACTGAAGCTTTCTTT.

The chain links TRBV29-1 to TRBJ1-1; 9 nucleotides align to TRBD1. CDR3 length: 13 residues. In germline, CDR1 is SQVTM, CDR2 ANQGSEA. With V trimmed by 7 bases and J by 4 bases, 7 bases remained unmatched. The chain's CDR3 is CSGSDRGTTEAFF. CDR3 DNA sequence: TGCAGCGGTTCGGACAGGGGAACCACTGAAGCTTTCTTT. Drawing the rest from reference TRBV29-1 and TRBJ1-1, the complete variable domain is SAVISQKPSRDICQRGTSLTIQCQVDSQVTMMFWYRQQPGQSLTLIATANQGSEATYESGFVIDKFPISRPNLTFSTLTVSNMSPEDSSIYLCSGSDRGTTEAFFGQGTRLTVV.

J is TRBJ2-7 and V is TRBV10-2, with D maybe TRBD2 (7 bases). The CDR3 extends over 15 amino acids. Looked up from germline, CDR1 is WSHSY and CDR2 is SAAADI. The V end lost 0 bases, the J end lost 5 bases, and 14 bases lay between the germline ends. DNA of the CDR3: TGCGCCAGCAGTGAGTCGACCGGAGGGGGGGACGAGCAGTACTTC. Its translation is CASSESTGGGDEQYF.

V is TRBV7-9 and J is TRBJ2-7, with unresolved D. The germline V gene has CDR1 SEHNR and CDR2 FQNEAQ (reference sequence). The CDR3 sequence is 13 residues long. The V gene lost 6 bases and the J gene lost 2 bases, with 11 bases spanning the gap. The CDR3 here is CASSSTVTYEQYF. CDR3 bases: TGTGCCAGCAGTTCTACAGTTACCTACGAGCAGTACTTC.

The V gene is TRBV7-2, the J gene TRBJ1-5; D call uncertain. The CDR3 length is 14 residues. V gave up 5 bases and J gave up 8 bases, with 16 bases separating them. The germline V gene has CDR1 SGHTA and CDR2 FQGNSA. The CDR3 DNA is TGTGCCAGCAGCCCATGGGTTGGAGGTGAGCCCCAGCATTTT. Translated: CASSPWVGGEPQHF.

The chain uses TRBV3-1 (or the pseudogene TRBV3-2) and TRBJ1-2, with 7 bases fitting TRBD1. V lost 1 base to trimming and J lost 4 bases; unmatched junction nucleotides: 9. The CDR3 runs 16 residues. Per germline, CDR1 LGHDT and CDR2 YNNKEL (reference sequence). The CDR3 sequence is CASSQAGFRDSYGYTF. The CDR3 DNA reads as TGTGCCAGCAGCCAAGCGGGATTTAGGGACAGCTATGGCTACACCTTC.

V gene TRBV28 combines with J gene TRBJ2-5; D gene uncertain. This CDR3 has 14 amino acids. Germline V gives CDR1 MDHEN, CDR2 SYDVKM. The germline V and J ends were trimmed by 3 bases and 2 bases, with 10 bases remaining between them. CDR3 bases: TGTGCCAGCAGTTTGTTTGAGAGACAAGAGACCCAGTACTTC. It codes for CASSLFERQETQYF. Full variable domain (remainder filled in from reference TRBV28 and TRBJ2-5): DVKVTQSSRYLVKRTGEKVFLECVQDMDHENMFWYRQDPGLGLRLIYFSYDVKMKEKGDIPEGYSVSREKKERFSLILESASTNQTSMYLCASSLFERQETQYFGPGTRLLVL.

This chain connects TRBV9 to TRBJ2-2; possible D gene TRBD1, 5 bases. This CDR3 contains 13 residues. Germline V CDR1 and CDR2: SGDLS, YYNGEE. V was trimmed by 7 bases and J by 1 base, leaving 8 bases between them. CDR3 residues: CASGTGNTGELFF. DNA of the CDR3: TGTGCCAGCGGAACAGGGAACACCGGGGAGCTGTTTTTT.

The chain couples TRBV29-1 to TRBJ2-2, with 8 bases fitting TRBD2. Looked up from germline, CDR1 is SQVTM and CDR2 is ANQGSEA. This CDR3 is built from 15 residues. V was clipped by 0 bases and J by 0 bases; unmatched bases: 0. The CDR3 loop is CSVEETSANTGELFF. The CDR3 DNA is TGCAGCGTTGAAGAGACTAGCGCGAACACCGGGGAGCTGTTTTTT.

This rearrangement joins TRBV27 to TRBJ1-1; TRBD1 agrees at 9 bases. J lost 4 bases, V lost 6 bases, and 3 bases had no gene match. CDR3 size: 13 residues. Germline assignment: CDR1 MNHEY and CDR2 SMNVEV (reference sequence). The CDR3 region is CASRPTGGTEAFF. The CDR3 DNA follows: TGTGCCAGCAGGCCGACAGGGGGCACTGAAGCTTTCTTT.

The chain is built from TRBV28 and TRBJ1-5; no clear D. Trimming pared 7 bases from V and 8 bases from J, leaving 18 bases between. The CDR3 is 14 amino acids. The V gene's germline CDR1 is MDHEN and CDR2 SYDVKM. In DNA form, the CDR3 reads TGTGCCAGCACTACGGGAGACGGGAGAGAGCCCCAGCATTTT. This translates into CASTTGDGREPQHF.

The chain is built from TRBV27 and TRBJ2-7; D not resolved. The CDR3 is made up of 13 amino acids. With 3 bases removed from V and 4 bases from J, the gap between germline ends came to 10 bases. Germline V CDR1 and CDR2: MNHEY, SMNVEV (reference sequence). This CDR3 reads CASSFGRVYEQYF. The DNA of the CDR3 is TGTGCCAGCAGTTTTGGTCGAGTATACGAGCAGTACTTC.

The CDR3 region is CASSPQGGKDQPQHF. CDR3 bases: TGTGCCAGCTCACCCCAGGGGGGAAAGGATCAGCCCCAGCATTTT. The rearrangement links TRBV18 to TRBJ1-5; 7 bases line up with TRBD1. The ends lost 3 bases at V and 5 bases at J; junction bases unmatched: 7. The length of the CDR3 is 15 residues. The germline gives CDR1 KGHSH, CDR2 LQKENI.

The rearrangement joins TRBV7-9 to TRBJ1-5; D possibly corresponds to TRBD1 (5 bases). Trimming stripped 1 base from V and 2 bases from J, with 12 bases between. The germline V gene has CDR1 SEHNR and CDR2 FQNEAQ (reference sequence). The CDR3 totals 16 residues. CDR3 region: CASSLVRGSGNQPQHF. CDR3 nucleotides: TGTGCCAGCAGCTTAGTAAGGGGATCAGGCAATCAGCCCCAGCATTTT. Full variable domain (outside the CDR3, taken from reference TRBV7-9 and TRBJ1-5): DTGVSQNPRHKITKRGQNVTFRCDPISEHNRLYWYRQTLGQGPEFLTYFQNEAQLEKSRLLSDRFSAERPKGSFSTLEIQRTEQGDSAMYLCASSLVRGSGNQPQHFGDGTRLSIL.

V gene TRBV5-5 combines with J gene TRBJ1-3; D might be TRBD1 (6 bases). The CDR3 contains 16 residues. V was trimmed by 4 bases and J by 0 bases, leaving 14 bases between them. Per the germline V gene, CDR1 is SGHKS and CDR2 is YYEKEE (reference sequence). This CDR3 reads CASSTTGLFSGNTIYF. CDR3 nucleotides: TGTGCCAGCAGCACGACAGGTTTGTTCTCTGGAAACACCATATATTTT.

The rearrangement links TRBV4-2 to TRBJ2-7; 7 bases line up with TRBD2. CDR1 LGHNA and CDR2 YNFKEQ come from the germline V gene. Trimming removed 0 bases from V and 2 bases from J; junction bases left unmatched: 13. This CDR3 contains 18 residues. The CDR3: CASSQDESGGLNPYEQYF. Here the CDR3 DNA reads TGTGCCAGCAGCCAAGATGAGTCGGGAGGCCTCAACCCCTACGAGCAGTACTTC.

The chain carries TRBV11-2 and TRBJ2-2; no clear D gene. Trimming took 2 bases from V and 8 from J, leaving 9 bases between them. This CDR3 region has 13 residues. CDR1 and CDR2 from the germline V gene are SGHAT and FQNNGV. In nucleotides, the CDR3 is TGTGCCAGCAGCTTATCGTCGGTGGGGGAGCTGTTTTTT. Translation gives CASSLSSVGELFF.

J is TRBJ2-4 and V is TRBV19, with D maybe TRBD1 (5 bases). CDR3 length equals 15 residues. V was clipped by 2 bases and J by 0 bases, with 8 bases between them. CDR1 is LNHDA and CDR2 is SQIVND in the germline V gene (reference sequence). The CDR3 sequence is CASSILGQAKNIQYF. The CDR3 DNA reads TGTGCCAGTAGTATATTGGGGCAAGCCAAAAACATTCAGTACTTC.

This clone has a handful of counts. The chain employs TRBV3-1 (or the pseudogene TRBV3-2) and TRBJ2-4; tentatively, D is TRBD1 (5 bases). The germline V gene encodes CDR1 LGHDT and CDR2 YNNKEL (reference sequence). CDR3 length equals 15 residues. V dropped 0 bases and J dropped 7 bases, with 13 bases sitting between them. CDR3 region: CASSQDLGKGNIQYF. The CDR3 bases are TGTGCCAGCAGCCAAGACCTTGGAAAGGGGAACATTCAGTACTTC.